This TCR beta chain was recovered during a study of neurological immune-mediated disorders. Overall study results and limits: With the multiple sclerosis repertoire cluster, neither clinical nor MRI features showed any association. HTLV-1-associated myelopathy ranked highest for TCR clonal expansion and multiple sclerosis lowest, beneath healthy controls. Expanded clones shared no CDR3 amino acid sequences across subjects, suggesting private repertoires in all groups.

Every sequencing run generated over 170 million TCR-beta sequences from 15-18 subjects. Using its own MiXCR run on the 5' RACE reads, TCRdb lists one record per CDR3 protein. The sample has under 45,000 distinct CDR3 sequences; around 2.5% are singletons. There are many counts of this clonotype. The antigen is undetermined. Germline V lookup: CDR1 SGHRS, CDR2 YFSETQ. Deletions cut 2 bases from V and 3 bases from J, with 15 bases between. The CDR3 spans 17 residues. Sequenced material: PBMCs. This chain connects TRBV5-1 to TRBJ2-6; a weak D match, TRBD2 (7 bases). This clonotype was sampled from a middle-aged man with multiple sclerosis. DNA for the CDR3: TGCGCCAGCAGCTTATACGGGGGGCGTGGTGGGGCCAACGTCCTGACTTTC. This sequence encodes CASSLYGGRGGANVLTF.